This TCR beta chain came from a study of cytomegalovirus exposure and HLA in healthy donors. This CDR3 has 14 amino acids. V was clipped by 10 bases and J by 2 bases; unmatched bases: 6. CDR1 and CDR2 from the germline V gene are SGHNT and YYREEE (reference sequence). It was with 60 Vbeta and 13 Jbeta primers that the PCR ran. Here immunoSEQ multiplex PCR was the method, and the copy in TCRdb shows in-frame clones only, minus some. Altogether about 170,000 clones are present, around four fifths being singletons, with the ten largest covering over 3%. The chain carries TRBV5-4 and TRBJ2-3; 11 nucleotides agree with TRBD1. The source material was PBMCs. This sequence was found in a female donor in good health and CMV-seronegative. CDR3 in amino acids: CAGGQGADTDTQYF. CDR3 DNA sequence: TGTGCCGGAGGACAGGGGGCTGACACAGATACGCAGTATTTT.